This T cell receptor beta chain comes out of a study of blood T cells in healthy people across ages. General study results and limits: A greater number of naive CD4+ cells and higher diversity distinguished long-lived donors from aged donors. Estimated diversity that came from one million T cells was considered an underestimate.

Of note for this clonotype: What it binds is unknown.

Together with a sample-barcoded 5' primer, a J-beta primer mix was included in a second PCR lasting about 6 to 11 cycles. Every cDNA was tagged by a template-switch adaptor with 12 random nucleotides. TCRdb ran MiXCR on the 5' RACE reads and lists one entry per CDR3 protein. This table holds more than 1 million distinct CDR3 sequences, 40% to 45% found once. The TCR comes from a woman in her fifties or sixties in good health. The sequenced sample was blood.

The DNA of the CDR3 is TGTGCCAGCAGCCAAGATCGAGACAGGGCCGACTATGGCTACACCTTC. Encoded protein: CASSQDRDRADYGYTF. V and J are TRBV4-2 and TRBJ1-2; 7 bases agree with TRBD1. Germline V CDR1 and CDR2: LGHNA, YNFKEQ. This CDR3 region has 16 residues. V trimming: 0 bases; J trimming: 3 bases; junction bases outside the gene matches: 7.